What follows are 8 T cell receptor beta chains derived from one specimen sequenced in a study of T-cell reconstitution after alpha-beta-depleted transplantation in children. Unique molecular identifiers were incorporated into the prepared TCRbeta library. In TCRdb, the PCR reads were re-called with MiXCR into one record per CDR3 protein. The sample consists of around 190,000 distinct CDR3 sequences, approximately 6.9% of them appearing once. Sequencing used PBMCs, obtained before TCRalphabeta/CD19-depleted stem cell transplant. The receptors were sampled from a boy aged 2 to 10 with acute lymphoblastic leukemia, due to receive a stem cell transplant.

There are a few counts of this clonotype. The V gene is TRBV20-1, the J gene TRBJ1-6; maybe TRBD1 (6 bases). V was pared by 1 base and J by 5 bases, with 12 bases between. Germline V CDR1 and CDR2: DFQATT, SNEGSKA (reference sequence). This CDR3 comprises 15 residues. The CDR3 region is CSARGQEGDNSPLHF. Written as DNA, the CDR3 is TGCAGTGCTAGAGGGCAGGAGGGGGATAATTCACCCCTCCACTTT.

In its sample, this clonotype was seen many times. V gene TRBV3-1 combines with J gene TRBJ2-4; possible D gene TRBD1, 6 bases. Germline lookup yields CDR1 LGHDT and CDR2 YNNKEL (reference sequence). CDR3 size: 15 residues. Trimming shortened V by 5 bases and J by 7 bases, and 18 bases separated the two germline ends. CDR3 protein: CASSTYNGRGNIQYF. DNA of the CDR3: TGTGCCAGCAGCACTTACAACGGCAGGGGTAACATTCAGTACTTC. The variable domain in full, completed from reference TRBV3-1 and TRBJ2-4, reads DTAVSQTPKYLVTQMGNDKSIKCEQNLGHDTMYWYKQDSKKFLKIMFSYNNKELIINETVPNRFSPKSPDKAHLNLHINSLELGDSAVYFCASSTYNGRGNIQYFGAGTRLSVL.

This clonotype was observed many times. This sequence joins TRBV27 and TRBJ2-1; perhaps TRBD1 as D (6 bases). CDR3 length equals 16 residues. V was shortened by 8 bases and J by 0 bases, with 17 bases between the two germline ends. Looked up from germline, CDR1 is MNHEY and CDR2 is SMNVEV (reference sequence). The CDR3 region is CASLGGLSGSYNEQFF. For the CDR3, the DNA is TGTGCCAGCCTAGGGGGTCTGTCCGGCTCCTACAATGAGCAGTTCTTC.

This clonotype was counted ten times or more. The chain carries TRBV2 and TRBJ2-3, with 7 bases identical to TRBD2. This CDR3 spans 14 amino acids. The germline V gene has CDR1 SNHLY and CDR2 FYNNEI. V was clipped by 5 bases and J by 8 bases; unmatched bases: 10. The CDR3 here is CASSSGLESGTQYF. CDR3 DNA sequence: TGTGCCAGCAGTTCAGGACTAGAGAGCGGTACGCAGTATTTT.

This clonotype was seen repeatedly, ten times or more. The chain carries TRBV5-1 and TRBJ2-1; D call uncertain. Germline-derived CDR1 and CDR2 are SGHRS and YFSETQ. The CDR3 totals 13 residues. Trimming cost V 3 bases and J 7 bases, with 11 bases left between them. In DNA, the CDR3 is TGCGCCAGCAGCTCCAACCTGGGGAATGAGCAGTTCTTC. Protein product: CASSSNLGNEQFF.

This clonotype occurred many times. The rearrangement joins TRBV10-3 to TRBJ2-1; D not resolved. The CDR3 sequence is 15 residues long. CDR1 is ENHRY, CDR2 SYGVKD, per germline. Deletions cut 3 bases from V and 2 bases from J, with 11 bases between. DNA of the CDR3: TGTGCCATCAGTGAATTGGGGTCTACCTACAATGAGCAGTTCTTC. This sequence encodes CAISELGSTYNEQFF.

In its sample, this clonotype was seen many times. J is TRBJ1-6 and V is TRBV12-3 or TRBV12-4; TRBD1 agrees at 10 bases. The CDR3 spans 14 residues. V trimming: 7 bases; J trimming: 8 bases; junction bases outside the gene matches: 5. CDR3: CASTLTGGHSPLHF. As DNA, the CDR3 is TGTGCCAGCACCTTGACAGGGGGCCATTCACCCCTCCACTTT.

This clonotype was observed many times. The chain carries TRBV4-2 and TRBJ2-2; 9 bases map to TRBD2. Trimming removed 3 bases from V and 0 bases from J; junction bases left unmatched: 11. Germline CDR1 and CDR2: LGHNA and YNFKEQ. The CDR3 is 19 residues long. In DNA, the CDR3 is TGTGCCAGCAGCCAGAGAGAAGCGGGAGGCGGAGCGAACACCGGGGAGCTGTTTTTT. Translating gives CASSQREAGGGANTGELFF.